A selection of T cell receptor beta chains follows, all from one sample in a study of blood T cell repertoires in COVID-19. Repertoires were generated with immunoSEQ multiplex PCR, while TCRdb's copy carries only in-frame clones and drops some. The sample records fewer than 110,000 clones, about four fifths being singletons. Sequencing input: peripheral blood. These receptors were obtained from a human donor in a cohort sampled during active COVID-19. Both conserved end residues are part of each CDR3. A D gene is named only where the DNA matches it firmly. The listing skips clone size in some rows; elsewhere it reads once, few, many or a size class.

v_call: TRBV12-3/TRBV12-4
d_call: -
clone_size: -
j_call: TRBJ2-1
cdr3_aa: CASSLRDEQFF
cdr3_nt: TGTGCCAGCAGTTTACGCGATGAGCAGTTCTTC

v_call: TRBV5-6
d_call: -
clone_size: -
j_call: TRBJ1-5
cdr3_aa: CASSSTGRKSQPQHF
cdr3_nt: TGTGCCAGCAGCTCCACAGGGCGAAAATCTCAGCCCCAGCATTTT

v_call: TRBV6-8
d_call: TRBD1
clone_size: -
j_call: TRBJ1-1
cdr3_aa: CAARGGEVTEAFF
cdr3_nt: TGTGCCGCGCGAGGGGGCGAGGTCACTGAAGCTTTCTTT

v_call: TRBV19
d_call: -
clone_size: -
j_call: TRBJ2-5
cdr3_aa: CASSMGSGGPETQYF
cdr3_nt: TGTGCCAGTAGTATGGGGTCCGGGGGACCAGAGACCCAGTACTTC

v_call: TRBV20-1
d_call: -
clone_size: once
j_call: TRBJ2-1
cdr3_aa: CSASRPGVYNEQFF
cdr3_nt: TGCAGTGCTAGTAGGCCAGGGGTCTACAATGAGCAGTTCTTC

v_call: TRBV12-3/TRBV12-4
d_call: TRBD1
clone_size: -
j_call: TRBJ1-5
cdr3_aa: CASRQGHGQPQHF
cdr3_nt: TGTGCCAGCAGACAGGGGCACGGTCAGCCCCAGCATTTT

v_call: TRBV7-2
d_call: -
clone_size: -
j_call: TRBJ2-7
cdr3_aa: CASSLVDSAYEQYF
cdr3_nt: TGTGCCAGCAGCTTAGTCGACAGCGCCTACGAGCAGTACTTC

v_call: TRBV11-3
d_call: -
clone_size: -
j_call: TRBJ2-5
cdr3_aa: CASSPQFVGETQYF
cdr3_nt: TGTGCCAGCAGCCCGCAGTTCGTCGGGGAGACCCAGTACTTC

v_call: TRBV28
d_call: -
clone_size: -
j_call: TRBJ2-2
cdr3_aa: CASRGGAGAGELFF
cdr3_nt: TGTGCCAGCAGGGGAGGCGCTGGGGCCGGGGAGCTGTTTTTT

v_call: TRBV24-1
d_call: TRBD1
clone_size: -
j_call: TRBJ2-2
cdr3_aa: CATSDAPGQGDTGELFF
cdr3_nt: TGTGCCACCAGTGATGCCCCGGGACAGGGGGACACCGGGGAGCTGTTTTTT

v_call: TRBV7-9
d_call: -
clone_size: few
j_call: TRBJ1-1
cdr3_aa: CASSLGGMNTEAFF
cdr3_nt: TGTGCCAGCAGCTTGGGGGGAATGAACACTGAAGCTTTCTTT

v_call: TRBV5-1
d_call: -
clone_size: -
j_call: TRBJ1-4
cdr3_aa: CASSLSVDFNEKLFF
cdr3_nt: TGCGCCAGCAGCTTGTCTGTGGACTTCAATGAAAAACTGTTTTTT

v_call: TRBV30
d_call: -
clone_size: -
j_call: TRBJ1-6
cdr3_aa: CAWSGWRGDSPLHF
cdr3_nt: TGTGCCTGGAGTGGGTGGAGGGGAGACTCACCCCTCCACTTT

v_call: TRBV20-1
d_call: -
clone_size: -
j_call: TRBJ2-3
cdr3_aa: CSAEAADTQYF
cdr3_nt: TGCAGTGCTGAAGCTGCAGATACGCAGTATTTT

v_call: TRBV2
d_call: -
clone_size: few
j_call: TRBJ2-2
cdr3_aa: CASSAEKNTGELFF
cdr3_nt: TGTGCCAGCAGTGCTGAGAAGAACACCGGGGAGCTGTTTTTT